This passage covers 3 T cell receptor beta chains from one sample sequenced in a study of T cell responses to AZD1222 COVID-19 vaccine. The protocol was immunoSEQ multiplex PCR, while the TCRdb copy is restricted to in-frame clones and leaves out a portion. Among 110,000 or so clones listed, more than 75% were seen once. The starting material was peripheral blood, obtained on day 0 of AZD1222 vaccination. These receptors all come from an adult in good health.

The chain employs TRBV5-4 and TRBJ2-7; D gene unclear. CDR3 size: 12 residues. Germline CDR1 is SGHNT and CDR2 is YYREEE (reference sequence). Trimming left V 1 base short and J 3 bases short, with 5 bases between. CDR3 region: CASSLPGYEQYF. CDR3 nucleotide sequence: TGTGCCAGCAGCTTGCCTGGCTACGAGCAGTACTTC. The variable domain in full, with the rest retrieved from reference TRBV5-4 and TRBJ2-7, is ETGVTQSPTHLIKTRGQQVTLRCSSQSGHNTVSWYQQALGQGPQFIFQYYREEENGRGNFPPRFSGLQFPNYSSELNVNALELDDSALYLCASSLPGYEQYFGPGTRLTVT.

CDR3 coding DNA: TGTGCCAGCAGTCAGGGACAACAGCCCCAGCATTTT. Translated: CASSQGQQPQHF. The V gene is TRBV12-3 or TRBV12-4, the J gene TRBJ1-5; D is possibly TRBD1 (6 bases). V shed 5 bases and J shed 7 bases, with 9 bases lying between them. The CDR3 runs 12 residues.

The J gene is TRBJ2-2, the V gene TRBV19; 10 bases line up with TRBD2. Germline V CDR1 and CDR2: LNHDA, SQIVND (reference sequence). The CDR3 contains 17 residues. The junction had 12 bases not matched to a gene; V was cut back by 5 bases and J by 6 bases. CDR3 nucleotide sequence: TGTGCCAGTAGTCTCCAGGGGGCTAGCGGGAGATCCGGGGAGCTGTTTTTT. Translating gives CASSLQGASGRSGELFF.